The rows below give T cell receptor beta chains drawn from one sample of a study of T-cell memory formation after mild COVID-19. Each CDR3 protein is one row after TCRdb ran MiXCR on the 5' RACE reads. Of fewer than 150,000 distinct CDR3 sequences in the sample, over 20% are singletons; the top ten hold around 40%. The sequenced material came from PBMCs or a T cell subset sorted from them (not recorded which). The receptors shown here come from a man younger than 35 who had mild COVID-19 (a few samples of this study predate the infection). Cell type and time point are not known. CDR3s include the opening cysteine and the closing phenylalanine or tryptophan. A D gene is named only where the DNA matches it firmly. Expanded clones get a size class; other rows say once, few or many, or leave the size out.

cdr3_aa cdr3_nt v_call clone_size d_call j_call
CASSLVSPRSGELFF TGTGCCAGCAGCTTAGTGTCCCCCCGGTCCGGGGAGCTGTTTTTT TRBV13 few . TRBJ2-2
CAGSPGTGAYNEQFF TGTGCCGGCAGCCCCGGGACAGGAGCCTACAATGAGCAGTTCTTC TRBV7-3 . TRBD1 TRBJ2-1
CASAPGTGYNEQFF TGCGCCAGCGCCCCCGGGACAGGGTACAATGAGCAGTTCTTC TRBV5-1 . TRBD1 TRBJ2-1
CASSLWGTESYNEQFF TGCGCCAGCAGCTTGTGGGGGACGGAGTCCTACAATGAGCAGTTCTTC TRBV5-1 . . TRBJ2-1
CASRGMAAASYNEQFF TGTGCCAGCAGGGGGATGGCGGCTGCTTCCTACAATGAGCAGTTCTTC TRBV7-9 few . TRBJ2-1
CASSWGTSGGSETQYF TGTGCCAGCAGCTGGGGAACTAGCGGGGGGTCTGAGACCCAGTACTTC TRBV11-2 . TRBD2 TRBJ2-5
CSARDVLGAPPYEQYF TGCAGTGCTAGAGACGTGCTAGGGGCCCCGCCCTACGAGCAGTACTTC TRBV20-1 . . TRBJ2-7
CARGSGLQETQYF TGTGCTAGGGGGTCAGGTCTGCAAGAGACCCAGTACTTC TRBV12-5 few . TRBJ2-5
CASSWGVYGANVLTF TGTGCCAGCAGTTGGGGTGTTTATGGGGCCAACGTCCTGACTTTC TRBV27 . . TRBJ2-6
CASSQRSDTQYF TGTGCCAGCAGCCAACGTTCAGATACGCAGTATTTT TRBV14 . . TRBJ2-3
CASSTYTEGNQPQHF TGTGCCAGCAGCACTTACACGGAAGGCAATCAGCCCCAGCATTTT TRBV5-6 . . TRBJ1-5
CASTPTGGYEKLFF TGTGCCAGCACCCCCACAGGGGGCTATGAAAAACTGTTTTTT TRBV6-2/TRBV6-3 . TRBD1 TRBJ1-4
CASSEAGLRGGMAEQFF TGTGCCAGCAGTGAAGCAGGACTCCGGGGAGGTATGGCTGAGCAGTTCTTC TRBV2 few . TRBJ2-1
CASSLGGPRSGNTIYF TGTGCCAGCAGCTTAGGGGGACCGCGCTCTGGAAACACCATATATTTT TRBV7-8 . . TRBJ1-3
CASSLEVAGMMDTQYF TGTGCCAGCAGTCTAGAGGTAGCGGGGATGATGGATACGCAGTATTTT TRBV7-3 . TRBD2 TRBJ2-3
CASSLSGIGEQYF TGTGCCAGCAGCTTGTCTGGGATAGGTGAGCAGTACTTC TRBV5-5 few . TRBJ2-7
CASSYGGEREAFF TGTGCCAGCAGTTACGGGGGGGAACGTGAAGCTTTCTTT TRBV6-5 few . TRBJ1-1
CASSQHQGRNYEQYF TGCGCCAGCAGCCAACATCAGGGGAGGAACTACGAGCAGTACTTC TRBV5-1 few . TRBJ2-7
CASSQDRGGPQYF TGCGCCAGCAGCCAAGATCGAGGAGGACCCCAGTACTTC TRBV4-3 . . TRBJ2-5
CASSLRGGEAFF TGCGCCAGCAGCTTGCGGGGTGGTGAAGCTTTCTTT TRBV5-1 few . TRBJ1-1
CASSQDGLRGSGNTIYF TGCGCCAGCAGCCAAGATGGTCTTCGGGGCTCTGGAAACACCATATATTTT TRBV4-3 once . TRBJ1-3
CASSIDTHEQYF TGTGCCAGCAGTATCGACACCCACGAGCAGTACTTC TRBV12-3/TRBV12-4 few . TRBJ2-7
CASSTRVSVWTEAFF TGTGCCAGCAGCACCAGGGTTTCGGTTTGGACTGAAGCTTTCTTT TRBV7-8 . . TRBJ1-1
CASIPAEAGVTDTQYF TGTGCCAGCATCCCCGCCGAGGCGGGGGTCACAGATACGCAGTATTTT TRBV12-3/TRBV12-4 . TRBD2 TRBJ2-3
CASSQEIGVSADTQYF TGTGCCAGCAGCCAAGAAATCGGGGTGTCGGCAGATACGCAGTATTTT TRBV4-2 few . TRBJ2-3
CAIHSGSHNEQFF TGTGCCATCCATAGCGGGTCACACAATGAGCAGTTCTTC TRBV10-3 few TRBD2 TRBJ2-1
CASSHRGRTSNEKLFF TGCGCCAGCAGCCACCGCGGCAGGACATCTAATGAAAAACTGTTTTTT TRBV4-1 . . TRBJ1-4
CASTPFQDTGELFF TGCGCCAGCACCCCCTTCCAGGACACCGGGGAGCTGTTTTTT TRBV5-1 . . TRBJ2-2
CASSLRTATGTGELFF TGCGCCAGCAGCTTGAGGACAGCGACGGGGACCGGGGAGCTGTTTTTT TRBV5-1 few . TRBJ2-2
CASSLLGLAGGDSYNEQFF TGCGCCAGCAGCTTGTTGGGACTAGCGGGGGGCGACTCCTACAATGAGCAGTTCTTC TRBV5-1 . TRBD2 TRBJ2-1
CASSPPSGAGDTQYF TGTGCCAGCAGCCCCCCTAGCGGGGCTGGAGATACGCAGTATTTT TRBV12-3/TRBV12-4 few TRBD2 TRBJ2-3
CASSGRAPNTGELFF TGTGCCAGCAGCGGCAGGGCCCCGAACACCGGGGAGCTGTTTTTT TRBV7-9 few . TRBJ2-2
CASSQPGLADEQFF TGCGCCAGCAGCCAACCGGGACTAGCAGATGAGCAGTTCTTC TRBV4-1 few TRBD2 TRBJ2-1
CSVGPVGIDEQFF TGCAGCGTGGGCCCCGTAGGGATCGATGAGCAGTTCTTC TRBV29-1 few . TRBJ2-1
CASSFAPGLEQETQYF TGTGCCAGCAGTTTTGCTCCGGGACTAGAGCAAGAGACCCAGTACTTC TRBV7-9 . TRBD2 TRBJ2-5
CASSLWPGEDEQFF TGCGCCAGCAGCTTGTGGCCCGGGGAGGATGAGCAGTTCTTC TRBV5-1 few . TRBJ2-1
CASSIRTGSSSPLHF TGTGCCAGCAGCATACGGACAGGGTCCAGTTCACCCCTCCACTTT TRBV7-2 . TRBD1 TRBJ1-6
CAISDRVGRETQYF TGTGCCATCAGTGACAGGGTGGGACGGGAGACCCAGTACTTC TRBV10-3 few . TRBJ2-5
CASSLRASGTYEQYF TGTGCCAGCAGCTTACGGGCTAGCGGTACCTACGAGCAGTACTTC TRBV7-8 few TRBD2 TRBJ2-7